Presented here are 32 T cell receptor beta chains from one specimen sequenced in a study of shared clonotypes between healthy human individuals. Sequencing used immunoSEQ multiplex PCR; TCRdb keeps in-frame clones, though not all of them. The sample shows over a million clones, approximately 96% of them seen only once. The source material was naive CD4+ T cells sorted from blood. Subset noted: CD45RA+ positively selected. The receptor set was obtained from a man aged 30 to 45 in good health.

The CDR3 sequence is CASSLRVSYEQYF. The CDR3, as DNA: TGTGCCAGCAGCTTAAGAGTATCCTACGAGCAGTACTTC. This rearrangement joins TRBV11-2 to TRBJ2-7, with no clear D. The germline gives CDR1 SGHAT, CDR2 FQNNGV. The CDR3 is 13 amino acids. V was trimmed by 2 bases and J by 1 base, leaving 6 bases between them. Using reference TRBV11-2 and TRBJ2-7 for the parts outside the CDR3, the full variable domain is EAGVAQSPRYKIIEKRQSVAFWCNPISGHATLYWYQQILGQGPKLLIQFQNNGVVDDSQLPKDRFSAERLKGVDSTLKIQPAKLEDSAVYLCASSLRVSYEQYFGPGTRLTVT.

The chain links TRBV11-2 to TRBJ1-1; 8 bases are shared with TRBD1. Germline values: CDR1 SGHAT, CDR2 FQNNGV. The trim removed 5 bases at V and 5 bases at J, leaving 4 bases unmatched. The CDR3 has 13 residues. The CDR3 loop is CASSGQGGTEAFF. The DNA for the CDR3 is TGTGCCAGCAGCGGACAGGGTGGGACTGAAGCTTTCTTT.

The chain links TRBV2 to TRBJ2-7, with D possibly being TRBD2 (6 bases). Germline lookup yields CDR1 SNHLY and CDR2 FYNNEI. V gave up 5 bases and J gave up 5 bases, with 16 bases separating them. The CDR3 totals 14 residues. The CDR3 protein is CASSPRRESNEQYF. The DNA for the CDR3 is TGTGCCAGCAGTCCGAGACGGGAGTCTAACGAGCAGTACTTC. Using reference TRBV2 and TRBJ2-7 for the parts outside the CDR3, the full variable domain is EPEVTQTPSHQVTQMGQEVILRCVPISNHLYFYWYRQILGQKVEFLVSFYNNEISEKSEIFDDQFSVERPDGSNFTLKIRSTKLEDSAMYFCASSPRRESNEQYFGPGTRLTVT.

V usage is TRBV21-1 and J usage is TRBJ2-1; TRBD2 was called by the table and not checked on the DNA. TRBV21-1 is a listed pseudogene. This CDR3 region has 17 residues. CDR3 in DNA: TGTGCCAGCAGCAAACCCGGACTAGTTCCCCATCCTAATGAGCAGTTCTTC. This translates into CASSKPGLVPHPNEQFF.

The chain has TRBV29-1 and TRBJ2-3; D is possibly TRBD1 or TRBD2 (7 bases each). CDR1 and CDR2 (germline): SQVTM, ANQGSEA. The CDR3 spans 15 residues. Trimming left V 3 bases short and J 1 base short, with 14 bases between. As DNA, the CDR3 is TGCAGCGTTGACTTGCCAGGGGGGGGCACAGATACGCAGTATTTT. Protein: CSVDLPGGGTDTQYF.

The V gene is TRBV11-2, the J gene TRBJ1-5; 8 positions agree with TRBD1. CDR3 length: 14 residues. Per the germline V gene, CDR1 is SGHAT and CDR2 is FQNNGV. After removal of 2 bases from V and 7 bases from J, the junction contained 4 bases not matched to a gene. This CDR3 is CASSLQGARQPQHF. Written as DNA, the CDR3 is TGTGCCAGCAGCTTACAGGGGGCGAGGCAGCCCCAGCATTTT.

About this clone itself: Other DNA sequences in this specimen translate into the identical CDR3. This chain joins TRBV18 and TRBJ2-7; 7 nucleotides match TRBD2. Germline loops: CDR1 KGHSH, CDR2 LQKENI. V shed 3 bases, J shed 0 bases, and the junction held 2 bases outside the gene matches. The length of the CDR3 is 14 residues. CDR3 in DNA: TGTGCCAGCTCACCCGGGACTACCTCCTACGAGCAGTACTTC. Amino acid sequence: CASSPGTTSYEQYF.

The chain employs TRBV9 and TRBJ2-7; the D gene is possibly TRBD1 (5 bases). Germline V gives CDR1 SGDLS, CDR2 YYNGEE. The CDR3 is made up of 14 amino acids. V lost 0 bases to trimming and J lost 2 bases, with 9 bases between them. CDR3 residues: CASSVAGFPYEQYF. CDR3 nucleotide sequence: TGTGCCAGCAGCGTAGCAGGGTTCCCCTACGAGCAGTACTTC.

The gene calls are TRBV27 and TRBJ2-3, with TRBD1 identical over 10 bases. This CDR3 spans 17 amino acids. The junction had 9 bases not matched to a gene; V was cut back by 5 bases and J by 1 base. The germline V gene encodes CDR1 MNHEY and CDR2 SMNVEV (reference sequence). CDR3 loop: CASSPYPGQGRTDTQYF. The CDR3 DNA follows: TGTGCCAGCAGTCCCTATCCGGGACAGGGGCGCACAGATACGCAGTATTTT.

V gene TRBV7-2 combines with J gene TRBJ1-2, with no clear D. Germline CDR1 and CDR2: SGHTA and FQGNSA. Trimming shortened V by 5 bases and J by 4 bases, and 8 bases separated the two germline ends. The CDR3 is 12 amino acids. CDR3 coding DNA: TGTGCCAGCAGCACCCGGGGCTATGGCTACACCTTC. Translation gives CASSTRGYGYTF.

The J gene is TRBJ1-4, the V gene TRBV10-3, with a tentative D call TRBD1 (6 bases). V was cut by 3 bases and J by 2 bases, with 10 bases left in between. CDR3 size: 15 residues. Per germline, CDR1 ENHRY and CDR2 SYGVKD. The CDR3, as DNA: TGTGCCATCAGTGAACCGACAGGCACTAATGAAAAACTGTTTTTT. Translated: CAISEPTGTNEKLFF.

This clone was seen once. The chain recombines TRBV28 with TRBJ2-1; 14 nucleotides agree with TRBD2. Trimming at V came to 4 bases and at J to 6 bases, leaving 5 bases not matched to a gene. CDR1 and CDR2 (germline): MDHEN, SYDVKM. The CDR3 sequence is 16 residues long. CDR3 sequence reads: CASSWGLAGVSNEQFF. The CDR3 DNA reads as TGTGCCAGCAGTTGGGGACTAGCGGGAGTAAGCAATGAGCAGTTCTTC.

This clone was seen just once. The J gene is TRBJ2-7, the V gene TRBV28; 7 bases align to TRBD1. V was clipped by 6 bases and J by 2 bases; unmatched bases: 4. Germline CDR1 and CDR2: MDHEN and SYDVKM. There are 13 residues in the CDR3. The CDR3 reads CASRLGQAYEQYF. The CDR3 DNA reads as TGTGCCAGCAGACTAGGACAGGCCTACGAGCAGTACTTC.

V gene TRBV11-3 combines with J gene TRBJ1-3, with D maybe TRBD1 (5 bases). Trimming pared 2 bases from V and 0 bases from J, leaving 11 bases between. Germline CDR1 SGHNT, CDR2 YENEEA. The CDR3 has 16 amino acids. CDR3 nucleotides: TGTGCCAGCAGCTTATTGAATCAGGGCTCTGGAAACACCATATATTTT. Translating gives CASSLLNQGSGNTIYF. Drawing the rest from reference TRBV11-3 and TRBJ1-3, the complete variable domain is EAGVVQSPRYKIIEKKQPVAFWCNPISGHNTLYWYLQNLGQGPELLIRYENEEAVDDSQLPKDRFSAERLKGVDSTLKIQPAELGDSAVYLCASSLLNQGSGNTIYFGEGSWLTVV.

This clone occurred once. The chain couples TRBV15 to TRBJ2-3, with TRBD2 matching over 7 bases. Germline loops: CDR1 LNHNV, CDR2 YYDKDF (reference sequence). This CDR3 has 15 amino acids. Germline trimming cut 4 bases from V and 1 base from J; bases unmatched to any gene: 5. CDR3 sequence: CATSTRGRGTDTQYF. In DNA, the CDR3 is TGTGCCACCAGCACTCGCGGGAGAGGCACAGATACGCAGTATTTT.

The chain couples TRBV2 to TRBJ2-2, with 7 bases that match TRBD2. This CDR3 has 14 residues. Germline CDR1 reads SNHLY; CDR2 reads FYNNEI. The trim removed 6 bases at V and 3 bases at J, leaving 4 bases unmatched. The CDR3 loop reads CASRAGRDTGELFF. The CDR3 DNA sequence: TGTGCCAGCAGGGCAGGGAGGGACACCGGGGAGCTGTTTTTT.

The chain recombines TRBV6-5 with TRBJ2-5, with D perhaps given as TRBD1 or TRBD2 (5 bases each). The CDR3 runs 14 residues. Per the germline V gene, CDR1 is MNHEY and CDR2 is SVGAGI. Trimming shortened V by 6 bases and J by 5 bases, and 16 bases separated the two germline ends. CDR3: CASRRDLRTETQYF. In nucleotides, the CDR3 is TGTGCCAGCAGGAGGGACCTCCGGACGGAGACCCAGTACTTC.

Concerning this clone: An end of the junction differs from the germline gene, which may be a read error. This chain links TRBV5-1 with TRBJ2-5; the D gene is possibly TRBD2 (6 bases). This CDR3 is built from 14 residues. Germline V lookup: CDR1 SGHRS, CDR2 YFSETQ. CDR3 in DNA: TGCGCCAGCACCTTGAGGGGCCGGGGGGAGACCCAGTACTTC. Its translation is CASTLRGRGETQYF.

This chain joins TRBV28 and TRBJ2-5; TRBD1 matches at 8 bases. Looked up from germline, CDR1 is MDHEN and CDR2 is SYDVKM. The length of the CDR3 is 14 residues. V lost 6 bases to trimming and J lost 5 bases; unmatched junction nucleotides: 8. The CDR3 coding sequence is TGTGCCAGCAGAGACAGGGGCCGGGGGGAGACCCAGTACTTC. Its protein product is CASRDRGRGETQYF.

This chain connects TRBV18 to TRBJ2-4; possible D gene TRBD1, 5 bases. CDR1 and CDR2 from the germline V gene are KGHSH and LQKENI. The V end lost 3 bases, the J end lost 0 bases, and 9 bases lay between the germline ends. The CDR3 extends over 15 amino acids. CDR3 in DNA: TGTGCCAGCTCACCCGCAGGGTTAGCCAAAAACATTCAGTACTTC. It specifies CASSPAGLAKNIQYF.

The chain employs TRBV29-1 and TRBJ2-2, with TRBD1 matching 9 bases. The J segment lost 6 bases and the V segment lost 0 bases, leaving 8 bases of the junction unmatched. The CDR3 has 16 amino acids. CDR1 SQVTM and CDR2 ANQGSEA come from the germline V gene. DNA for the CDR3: TGCAGCGTTGAAGAGTCCACAGGGGGCGGGTCCGGGGAGCTGTTTTTT. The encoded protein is CSVEESTGGGSGELFF.

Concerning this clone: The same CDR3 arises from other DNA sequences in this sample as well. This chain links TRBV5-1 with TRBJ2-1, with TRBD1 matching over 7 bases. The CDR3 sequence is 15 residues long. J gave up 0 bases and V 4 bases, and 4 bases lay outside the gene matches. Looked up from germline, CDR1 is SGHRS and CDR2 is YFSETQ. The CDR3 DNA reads TGCGCCAGCAGCCGGGGACAGAGCTCCTACAATGAGCAGTTCTTC. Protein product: CASSRGQSSYNEQFF.

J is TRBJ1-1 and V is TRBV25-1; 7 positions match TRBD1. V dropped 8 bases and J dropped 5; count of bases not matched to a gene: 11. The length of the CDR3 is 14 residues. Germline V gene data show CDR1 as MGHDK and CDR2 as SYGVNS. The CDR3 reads CASLPTGIRTEAFF. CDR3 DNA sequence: TGTGCCAGCTTACCGACAGGGATTAGGACTGAAGCTTTCTTT. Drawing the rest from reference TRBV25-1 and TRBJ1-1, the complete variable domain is EADIYQTPRYLVIGTGKKITLECSQTMGHDKMYWYQQDPGMELHLIHYSYGVNSTEKGDLSSESTVSRIRTEHFPLTLESARPSHTSQYLCASLPTGIRTEAFFGQGTRLTVV.

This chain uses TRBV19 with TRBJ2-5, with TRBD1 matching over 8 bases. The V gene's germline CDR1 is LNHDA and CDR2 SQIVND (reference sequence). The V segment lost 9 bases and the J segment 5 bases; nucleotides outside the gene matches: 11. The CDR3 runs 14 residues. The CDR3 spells CASQTGGKEETQYF. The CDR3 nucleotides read TGTGCCAGCCAAACAGGGGGAAAGGAGGAGACCCAGTACTTC.

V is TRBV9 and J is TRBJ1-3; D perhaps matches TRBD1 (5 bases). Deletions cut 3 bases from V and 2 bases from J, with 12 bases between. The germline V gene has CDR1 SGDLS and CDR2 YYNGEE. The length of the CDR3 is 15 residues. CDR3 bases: TGTGCCAGCAGCGCCAGCGGGGGTGCTGGAAACACCATATATTTT. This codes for CASSASGGAGNTIYF.

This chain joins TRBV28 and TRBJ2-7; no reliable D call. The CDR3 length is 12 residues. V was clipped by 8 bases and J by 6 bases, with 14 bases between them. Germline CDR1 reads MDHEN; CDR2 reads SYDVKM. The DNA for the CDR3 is TGTGCCAGCTCCCTGACTGCCTCCGAGCAGTACTTC. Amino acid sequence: CASSLTASEQYF.

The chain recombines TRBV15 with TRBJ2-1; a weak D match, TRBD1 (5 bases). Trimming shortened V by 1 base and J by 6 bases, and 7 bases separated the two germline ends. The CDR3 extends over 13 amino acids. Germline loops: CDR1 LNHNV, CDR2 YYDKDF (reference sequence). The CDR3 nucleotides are TGTGCCACCAGCAGAGCACAGGTCAATGAGCAGTTCTTC. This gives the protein CATSRAQVNEQFF.

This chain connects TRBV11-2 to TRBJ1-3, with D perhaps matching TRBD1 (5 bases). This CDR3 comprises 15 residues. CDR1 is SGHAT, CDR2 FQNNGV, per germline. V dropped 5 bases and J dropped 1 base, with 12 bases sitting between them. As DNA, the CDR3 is TGTGCCAGCAGCACCATTCGGGGGTCTGGAAACACCATATATTTT. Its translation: CASSTIRGSGNTIYF.

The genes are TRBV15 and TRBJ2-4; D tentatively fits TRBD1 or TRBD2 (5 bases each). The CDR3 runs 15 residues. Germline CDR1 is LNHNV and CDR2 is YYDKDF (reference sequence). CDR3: CAPRASRGAKNIQYF. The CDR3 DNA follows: TGTGCGCCCAGGGCTAGTCGGGGAGCCAAAAACATTCAGTACTTC.

The CDR3 DNA reads TGTGCCTGGTCCTTCACCGGGACAACTAACACTGAAGCTTTCTTT. Protein sequence: CAWSFTGTTNTEAFF. The chain is built from TRBV30 and TRBJ1-1, with D tentatively TRBD1 (6 bases). Germline CDR1 GTSNPN, CDR2 SVGIG (reference sequence). Deletions cut 5 bases from V and 2 bases from J, with 18 bases between. CDR3 length: 15 amino acids.

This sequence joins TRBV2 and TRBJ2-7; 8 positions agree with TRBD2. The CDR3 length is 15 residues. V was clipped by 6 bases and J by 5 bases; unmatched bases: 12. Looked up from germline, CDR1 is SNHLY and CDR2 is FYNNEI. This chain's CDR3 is CASRALGLAVHEQYF. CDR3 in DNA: TGTGCCAGCAGGGCTCTAGGACTAGCCGTCCACGAGCAGTACTTC.

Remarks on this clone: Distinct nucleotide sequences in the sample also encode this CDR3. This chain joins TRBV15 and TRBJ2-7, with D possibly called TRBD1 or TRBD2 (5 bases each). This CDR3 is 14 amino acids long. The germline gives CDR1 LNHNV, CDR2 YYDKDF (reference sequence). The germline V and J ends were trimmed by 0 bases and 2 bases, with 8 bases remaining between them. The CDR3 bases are TGTGCCACCAGCAGAGATCGGGGACCCTACGAGCAGTACTTC. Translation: CATSRDRGPYEQYF.